This T cell receptor beta chain was sequenced during a study of response to subunit inactivated influenza vaccine. Study outcomes and limitations: Seasonal influenza vaccination, on each occasion, was suggested by the authors to recruit few new T cells.

Worth noting for this clonotype: Its antigen remains unidentified.

Each CDR3 protein is one row after TCRdb ran MiXCR on the RT-PCR reads. Among under 200,000 distinct CDR3 sequences listed, 9.5% to 12% were seen once. Trimming left V 7 bases short and J 4 bases short, with 11 bases between. CDR1 and CDR2 from the germline V gene are MNHEY and SMNVEV (reference sequence). This CDR3 comprises 13 residues. This clonotype originated in a man aged 45-69 years who received an inactivated influenza vaccine. The chain links TRBV27 to TRBJ2-1; D unresolved. The specimen comprised CD8+ T cells sorted from PBMCs, sampled around 2 years after vaccination. The CDR3 bases are TGTGCCAGCACGAGCTTTCCGTACAATGAGCAGTTCTTC. It is translated as CASTSFPYNEQFF.